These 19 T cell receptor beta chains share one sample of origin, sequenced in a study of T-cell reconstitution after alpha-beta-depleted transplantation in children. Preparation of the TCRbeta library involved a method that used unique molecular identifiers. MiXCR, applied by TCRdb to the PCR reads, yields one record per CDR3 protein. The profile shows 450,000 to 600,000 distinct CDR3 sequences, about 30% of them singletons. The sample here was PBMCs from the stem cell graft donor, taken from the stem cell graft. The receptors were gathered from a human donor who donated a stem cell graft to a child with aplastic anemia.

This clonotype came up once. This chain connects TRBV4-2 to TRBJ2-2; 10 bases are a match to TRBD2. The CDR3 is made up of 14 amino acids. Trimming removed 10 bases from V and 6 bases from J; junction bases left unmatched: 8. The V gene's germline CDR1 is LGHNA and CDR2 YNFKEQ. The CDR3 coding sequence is TGTGCCACCGGGCTAGCGGGAGTTGCCGGGGAGCTGTTTTTT. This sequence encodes CATGLAGVAGELFF.

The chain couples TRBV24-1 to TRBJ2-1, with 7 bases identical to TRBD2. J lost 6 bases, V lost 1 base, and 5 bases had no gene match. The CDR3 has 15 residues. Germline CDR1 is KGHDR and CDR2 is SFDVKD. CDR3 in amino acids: CATSDFGGSPNEQFF. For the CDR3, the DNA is TGTGCCACCAGTGATTTCGGCGGGAGTCCCAATGAGCAGTTCTTC.

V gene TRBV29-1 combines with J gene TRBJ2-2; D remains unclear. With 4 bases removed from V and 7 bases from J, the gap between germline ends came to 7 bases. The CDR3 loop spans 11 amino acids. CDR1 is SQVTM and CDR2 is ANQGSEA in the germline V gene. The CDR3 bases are TGCAGCGTTGGTGTCGGCGGGGAGCTGTTTTTT. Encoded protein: CSVGVGGELFF.

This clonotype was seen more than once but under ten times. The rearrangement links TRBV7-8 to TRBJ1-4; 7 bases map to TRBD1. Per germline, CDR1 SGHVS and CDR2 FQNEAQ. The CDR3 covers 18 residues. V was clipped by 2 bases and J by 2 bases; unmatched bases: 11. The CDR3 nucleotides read TGTGCCAGCAGCTTATTGGGGGCAGGGGGGCGGACTAATGAAAAACTGTTTTTT. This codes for CASSLLGAGGRTNEKLFF. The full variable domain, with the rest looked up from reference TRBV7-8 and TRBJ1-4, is GAGVSQSPRYKVAKRGQDVALRCDPISGHVSLFWYQQALGQGPEFLTYFQNEAQLDKSGLPSDRFFAERPEGSVSTLKIQRTQQEDSAVYLCASSLLGAGGRTNEKLFFGSGTQLSVL.

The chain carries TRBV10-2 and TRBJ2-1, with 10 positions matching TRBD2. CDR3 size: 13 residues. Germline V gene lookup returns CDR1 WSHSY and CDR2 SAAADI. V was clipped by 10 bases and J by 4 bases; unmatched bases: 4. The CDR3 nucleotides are TGCGCCACCCTAGCGGGAGAATACAATGAGCAGTTCTTC. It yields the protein CATLAGEYNEQFF.

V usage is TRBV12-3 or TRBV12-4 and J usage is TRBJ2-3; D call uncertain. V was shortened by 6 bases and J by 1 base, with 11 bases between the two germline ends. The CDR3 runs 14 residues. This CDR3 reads CASSPPGGTDTQYF. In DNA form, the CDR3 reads TGTGCCAGCAGCCCCCCCGGAGGCACAGATACGCAGTATTTT.

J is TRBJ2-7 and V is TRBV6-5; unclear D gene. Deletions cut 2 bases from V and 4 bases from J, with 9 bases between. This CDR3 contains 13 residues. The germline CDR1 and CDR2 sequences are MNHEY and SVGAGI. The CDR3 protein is CASSYNRKYEQYF. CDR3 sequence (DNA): TGTGCCAGCAGTTACAACAGAAAGTACGAGCAGTACTTC.

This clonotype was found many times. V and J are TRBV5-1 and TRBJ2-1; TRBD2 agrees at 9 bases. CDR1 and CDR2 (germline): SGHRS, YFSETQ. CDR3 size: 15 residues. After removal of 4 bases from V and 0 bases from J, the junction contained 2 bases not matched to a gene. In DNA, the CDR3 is TGCGCCAGCAGCCTTAGCGGGAGCTCCTACAATGAGCAGTTCTTC. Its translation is CASSLSGSSYNEQFF.

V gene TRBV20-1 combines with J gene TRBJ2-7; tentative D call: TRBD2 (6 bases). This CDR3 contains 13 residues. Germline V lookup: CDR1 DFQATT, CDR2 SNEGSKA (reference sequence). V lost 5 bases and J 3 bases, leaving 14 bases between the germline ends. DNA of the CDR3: TGCAGTGCTCCCCCCGGGGGAGTCTACGAGCAGTACTTC. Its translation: CSAPPGGVYEQYF.

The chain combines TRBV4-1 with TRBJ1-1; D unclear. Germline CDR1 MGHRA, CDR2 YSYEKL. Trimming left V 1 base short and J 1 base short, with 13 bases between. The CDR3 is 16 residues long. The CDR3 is CASSQAGILQNTEAFF. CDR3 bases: TGCGCCAGCAGCCAAGCGGGTATCCTGCAGAACACTGAAGCTTTCTTT.

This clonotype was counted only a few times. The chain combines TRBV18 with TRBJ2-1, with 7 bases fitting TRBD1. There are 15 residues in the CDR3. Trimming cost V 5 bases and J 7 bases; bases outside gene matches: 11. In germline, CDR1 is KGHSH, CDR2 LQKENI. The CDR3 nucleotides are TGTGCCAGCTCAGGCCCGGGACAGATTGGGAATGAGCAGTTCTTC. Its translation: CASSGPGQIGNEQFF.

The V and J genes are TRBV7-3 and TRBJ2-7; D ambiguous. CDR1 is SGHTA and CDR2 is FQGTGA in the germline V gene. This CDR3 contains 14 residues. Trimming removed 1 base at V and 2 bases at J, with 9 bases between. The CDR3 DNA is TGTGCCAGCAGCTTAAGGGCAGGAGCCTACGAGCAGTACTTC. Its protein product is CASSLRAGAYEQYF.

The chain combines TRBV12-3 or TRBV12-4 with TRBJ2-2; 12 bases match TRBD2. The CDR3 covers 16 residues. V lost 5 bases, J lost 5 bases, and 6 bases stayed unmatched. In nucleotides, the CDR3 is TGTGCCAGCAGTCCCCGGACTAGCGGGGATACCGGGGAGCTGTTTTTT. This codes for CASSPRTSGDTGELFF.

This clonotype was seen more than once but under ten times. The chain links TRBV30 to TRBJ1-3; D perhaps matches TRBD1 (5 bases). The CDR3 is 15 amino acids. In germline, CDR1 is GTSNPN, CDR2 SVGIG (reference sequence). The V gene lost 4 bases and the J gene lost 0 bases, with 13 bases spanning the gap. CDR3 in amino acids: CAWTSGAYSGNTIYF. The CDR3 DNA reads TGTGCCTGGACCTCCGGGGCCTACTCTGGAAACACCATATATTTT.

This CDR3 reads CASSSRKGAYNEQFF. CDR3 bases: TGTGCCAGCAGCTCACGTAAGGGGGCCTACAATGAGCAGTTCTTC. This chain joins TRBV7-2 and TRBJ2-1, with D perhaps matching TRBD1 (6 bases). Per the germline V gene, CDR1 is SGHTA and CDR2 is FQGNSA. With 4 bases removed from V and 2 bases from J, the gap between germline ends came to 12 bases. This CDR3 has 15 residues.

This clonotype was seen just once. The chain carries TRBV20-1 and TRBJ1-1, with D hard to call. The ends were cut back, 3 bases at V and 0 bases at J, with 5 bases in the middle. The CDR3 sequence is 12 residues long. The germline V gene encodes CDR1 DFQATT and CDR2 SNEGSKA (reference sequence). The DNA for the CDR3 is TGCAGTGCTAGGGCCATGAACACTGAAGCTTTCTTT. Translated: CSARAMNTEAFF.

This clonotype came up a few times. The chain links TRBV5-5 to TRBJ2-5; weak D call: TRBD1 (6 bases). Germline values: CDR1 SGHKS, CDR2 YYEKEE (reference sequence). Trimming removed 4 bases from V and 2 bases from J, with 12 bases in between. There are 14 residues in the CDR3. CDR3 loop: CASSIQGNQETQYF. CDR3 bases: TGTGCCAGCAGCATTCAGGGGAATCAAGAGACCCAGTACTTC.

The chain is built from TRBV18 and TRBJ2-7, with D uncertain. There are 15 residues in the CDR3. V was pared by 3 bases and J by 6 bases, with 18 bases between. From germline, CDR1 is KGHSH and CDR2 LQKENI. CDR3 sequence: CASSPMGSSTSEQYV. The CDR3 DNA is TGTGCCAGCTCACCCATGGGAAGTTCCACCTCCGAGCAGTACGTC.

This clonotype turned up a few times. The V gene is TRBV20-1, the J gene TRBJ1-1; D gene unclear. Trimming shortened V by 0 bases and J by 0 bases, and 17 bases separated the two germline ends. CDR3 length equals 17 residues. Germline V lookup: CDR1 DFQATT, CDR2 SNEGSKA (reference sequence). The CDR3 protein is CSARDQVLKQVNTEAFF. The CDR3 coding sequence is TGCAGTGCTAGAGATCAAGTTCTCAAGCAAGTGAACACTGAAGCTTTCTTT.